This T cell receptor beta chain was sequenced during a study of technical replicates of blood from a handful of donors. Germline CDR1 MNHEY, CDR2 SMNVEV (reference sequence). Trimming left V 1 base short and J 5 bases short, with 9 bases between. The CDR3 totals 13 residues. The repertoire was sequenced with immunoSEQ multiplex PCR; TCRdb's copy has only in-frame clones and lacks some. This sample has 80,000 to 95,000 clones, with just over 95% found just once. The chain recombines TRBV27 with TRBJ2-7, with D possibly TRBD1 on 5 matching bases. The source is a human donor in good health. The source material was T cells isolated from PBMCs. CDR3 DNA sequence: TGTGCCAGCAGTTTATTCTGGGGCCACGAGCAGTACTTC. It yields the protein CASSLFWGHEQYF.